Presented here are 18 T cell receptor beta chains from one specimen sequenced in a study of monozygotic twins with inflammatory bowel disease. TCRdb reworked the 5' RACE reads into one entry per CDR3 protein, no DNA. This sample lists approximately 300,000 distinct CDR3 sequences; its ten largest clones have over 5%. The sequenced material came from blood. The receptors stem from a human donor with ulcerative colitis or Crohn's disease, or a healthy co-twin of an affected twin (not recorded which).

The chain joins TRBV4-3 to TRBJ1-2. The CDR3 is 16 residues long. The germline V gene encodes CDR1 LGHNA and CDR2 YSLEER. This CDR3 is CASSQDGGGFNYGYTF.

J is TRBJ1-6 and V is TRBV20-1. The CDR3 spans 14 residues. Germline V gene data show CDR1 as DFQATT and CDR2 as SNEGSKA (reference sequence). The CDR3 sequence: CSARFPASNSPLHF.

The chain recombines TRBV28 with TRBJ1-3. This CDR3 has 16 amino acids. Germline-derived CDR1 and CDR2 are MDHEN and SYDVKM. The CDR3 loop reads CASSPKALSSGNTIYF.

V usage is TRBV5-6 and J usage is TRBJ2-3. CDR1 is SGHDT and CDR2 is YYEEEE in the germline V gene. This CDR3 region has 13 residues. The CDR3 region is CASSHDTVGTQYF.

The V gene is TRBV12-5, the J gene TRBJ1-1; absent DNA, TCRdb's TRBD1 call cannot be checked. CDR3 length: 20 amino acids. Germline CDR1 and CDR2: LGHNT and FRNRAP. Here the CDR3 reads CASGLVRNDNLDSSNTEAFF. Based on the CDR3 plus reference TRBV12-5 and TRBJ1-1, the full variable domain is DARVTQTPRHKVTEMGQEVTMRCQPILGHNTVFWYRQTMMQGLELLAYFRNRAPLDDSGMPKDRFSAEMPDATLATLKIQPSEPRDSAVYFCASGLVRNDNLDSSNTEAFFGQGTRLTVV.

V is TRBV5-1 and J is TRBJ2-1; TCRdb's D gene call, TRBD1, goes unchecked for lack of DNA. CDR3 length equals 18 residues. From germline, CDR1 is SGHRS and CDR2 YFSETQ. CDR3 sequence reads: CASRSGGAGGGSYNEQFF.

V gene TRBV6-5 combines with J gene TRBJ2-3; the D gene TCRdb calls, TRBD2, cannot be checked with no DNA. Germline loops: CDR1 MNHEY, CDR2 SVGAGI. This CDR3 has 17 residues. Here the CDR3 reads CASRPSRGGGATDTQYF.

The chain links TRBV5-6 to TRBJ2-1; TCRdb's D call, TRBD2, is unchecked because there is no DNA. CDR1 SGHDT and CDR2 YYEEEE come from the germline V gene. The CDR3 is made up of 15 amino acids. This CDR3 is CASRPGLAGRDEQFF. Full variable domain (outside the CDR3, taken from reference TRBV5-6 and TRBJ2-1): DAGVTQSPTHLIKTRGQQVTLRCSPKSGHDTVSWYQQALGQGPQFIFQYYEEEERQRGNFPDRFSGHQFPNYSSELNVNALLLGDSALYLCASRPGLAGRDEQFFGPGTRLTVL.

The chain links TRBV29-1 to TRBJ2-1. CDR1 and CDR2 (germline): SQVTM, ANQGSEA. The length of the CDR3 is 12 residues. CDR3: CSVRLVSNEQFF.

J is TRBJ2-2 and V is TRBV6-1; the D call from TCRdb, TRBD1, cannot be confirmed without DNA. From germline, CDR1 is MNHNS and CDR2 SASEGT. The CDR3 sequence is 16 residues long. The CDR3 sequence is CANAATRGYNTGELFF.

CDR3 sequence: CAWGPGSWTEAFF. The rearrangement uses TRBV30 and TRBJ1-1; TCRdb calls TRBD1, which cannot be checked without DNA. The CDR3 consists of 13 residues. Germline CDR1 GTSNPN, CDR2 SVGIG (reference sequence).

The chain is built from TRBV4-1 and TRBJ2-1; TCRdb proposes TRBD2, but this gene call is untestable without DNA. Germline V CDR1 and CDR2: MGHRA, YSYEKL. The CDR3 has 17 residues. The CDR3 spells CASSQGGLVAGDLGQFF.

The genes are TRBV29-1 and TRBJ2-7. The CDR3 runs to 12 residues. Germline lookup yields CDR1 SQVTM and CDR2 ANQGSEA. CDR3: CSPRQDSYEQYF.

V gene TRBV13 combines with J gene TRBJ2-7; checking the TCRdb D call of TRBD1 is not possible without DNA. CDR1 PRHDT and CDR2 FYEKMQ come from the germline V gene (reference sequence). CDR3 size: 15 residues. This chain's CDR3 is CASSLGQGVSYEQYF.

The gene calls are TRBV15 and TRBJ2-5; TCRdb outputs TRBD1, but without DNA this stays unchecked. The CDR3 loop spans 17 amino acids. Looked up from germline, CDR1 is LNHNV and CDR2 is YYDKDF (reference sequence). The chain's CDR3 is CATSRVEGVLGQETQYF.

The chain combines TRBV16 with TRBJ1-6. The germline CDR1 and CDR2 sequences are KGHSY and FQNENV. This CDR3 comprises 18 residues. CDR3 protein: CASSPGIARISRDSPLHF.

This sequence joins TRBV6-2 or TRBV6-3 and TRBJ1-5; the TCRdb D gene call, TRBD1, has no DNA to confirm it. The CDR3 is 18 residues long. Germline V gene sequence: CDR1 MNHEY, CDR2 SVGEGT. The CDR3 sequence: CASSYSTGGGNSNQPQHF.

The chain links TRBV4-3 to TRBJ2-3. In germline, CDR1 is LGHNA, CDR2 YSLEER. The CDR3 has 13 amino acids. The CDR3 loop reads CASSQGITDTQYF.